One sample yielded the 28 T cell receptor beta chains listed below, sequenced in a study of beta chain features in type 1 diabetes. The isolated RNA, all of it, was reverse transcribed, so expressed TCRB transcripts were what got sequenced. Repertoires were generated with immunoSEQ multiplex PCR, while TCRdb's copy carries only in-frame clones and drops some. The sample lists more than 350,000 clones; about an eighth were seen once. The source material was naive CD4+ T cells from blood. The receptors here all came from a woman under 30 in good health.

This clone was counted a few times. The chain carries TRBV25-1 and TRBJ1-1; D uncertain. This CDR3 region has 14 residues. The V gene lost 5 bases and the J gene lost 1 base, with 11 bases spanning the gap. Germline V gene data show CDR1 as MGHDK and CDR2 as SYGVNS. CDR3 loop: CASSSRHQNTEAFF. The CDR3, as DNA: TGTGCCAGCAGTTCAAGACACCAGAACACTGAAGCTTTCTTT.

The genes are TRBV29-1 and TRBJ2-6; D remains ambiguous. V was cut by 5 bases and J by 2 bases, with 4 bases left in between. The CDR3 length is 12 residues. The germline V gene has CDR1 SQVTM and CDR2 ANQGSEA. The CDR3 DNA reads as TGCAGCGTTCTTCCTGGGGCCAACGTCCTGACTTTC. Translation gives CSVLPGANVLTF.

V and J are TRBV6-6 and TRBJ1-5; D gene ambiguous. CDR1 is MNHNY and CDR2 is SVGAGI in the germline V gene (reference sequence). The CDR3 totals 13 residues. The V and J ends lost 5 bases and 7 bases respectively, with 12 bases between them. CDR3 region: CASSTPGQQPQHF. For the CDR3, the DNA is TGTGCCAGCAGTACCCCCGGGCAGCAGCCCCAGCATTTT.

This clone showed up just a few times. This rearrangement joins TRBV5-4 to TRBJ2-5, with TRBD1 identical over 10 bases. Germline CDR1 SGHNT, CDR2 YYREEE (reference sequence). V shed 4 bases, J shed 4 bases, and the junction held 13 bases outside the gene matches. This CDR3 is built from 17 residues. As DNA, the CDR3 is TGTGCCAGCAGCCCGAGCGGGGACAGGGGCTTCGGAGAGACCCAGTACTTC. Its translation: CASSPSGDRGFGETQYF. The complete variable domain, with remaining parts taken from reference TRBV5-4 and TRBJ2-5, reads ETGVTQSPTHLIKTRGQQVTLRCSSQSGHNTVSWYQQALGQGPQFIFQYYREEENGRGNFPPRFSGLQFPNYSSELNVNALELDDSALYLCASSPSGDRGFGETQYFGPGTRLLVL.

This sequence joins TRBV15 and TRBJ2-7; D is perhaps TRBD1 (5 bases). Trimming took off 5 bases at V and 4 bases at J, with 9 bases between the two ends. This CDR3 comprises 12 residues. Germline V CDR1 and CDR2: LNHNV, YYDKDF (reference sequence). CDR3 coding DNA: TGTGCCACCAGCGTAAGGGGTTACGAGCAGTACGTC. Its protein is CATSVRGYEQYV.

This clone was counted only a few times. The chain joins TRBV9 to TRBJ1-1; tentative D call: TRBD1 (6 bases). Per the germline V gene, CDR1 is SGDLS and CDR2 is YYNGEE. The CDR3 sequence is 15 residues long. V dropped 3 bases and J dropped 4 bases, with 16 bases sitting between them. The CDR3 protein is CASSAGHFGGTEAFF. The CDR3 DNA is TGTGCCAGCAGCGCGGGACATTTCGGTGGCACTGAAGCTTTCTTT. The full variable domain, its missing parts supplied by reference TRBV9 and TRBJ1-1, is DSGVTQTPKHLITATGQRVTLRCSPRSGDLSVYWYQQSLDQGLQFLIQYYNGEERAKGNILERFSAQQFPDLHSELNLSSLELGDSALYFCASSAGHFGGTEAFFGQGTRLTVV.

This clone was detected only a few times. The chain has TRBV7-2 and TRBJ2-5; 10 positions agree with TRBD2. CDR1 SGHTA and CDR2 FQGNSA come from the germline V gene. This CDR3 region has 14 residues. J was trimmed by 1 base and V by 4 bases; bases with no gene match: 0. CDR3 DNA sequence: TGTGCCAGCAGCTCTAGCGGGAGCCAAGAGACCCAGTACTTC. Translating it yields CASSSSGSQETQYF.

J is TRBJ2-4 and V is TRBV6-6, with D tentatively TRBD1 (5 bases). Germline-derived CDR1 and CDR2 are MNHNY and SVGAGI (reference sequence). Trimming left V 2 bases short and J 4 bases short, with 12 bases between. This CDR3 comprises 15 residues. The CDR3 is CASSYGQGMKNIQYF. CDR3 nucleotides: TGTGCCAGCAGTTACGGGCAGGGTATGAAAAACATTCAGTACTTC.

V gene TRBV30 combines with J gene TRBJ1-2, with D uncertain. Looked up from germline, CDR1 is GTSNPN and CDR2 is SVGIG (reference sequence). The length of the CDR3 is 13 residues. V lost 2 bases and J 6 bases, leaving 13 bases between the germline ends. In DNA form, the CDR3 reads TGTGCCTGGAGTATAACCGGCCCCAATGGCTACACCTTC. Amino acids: CAWSITGPNGYTF.

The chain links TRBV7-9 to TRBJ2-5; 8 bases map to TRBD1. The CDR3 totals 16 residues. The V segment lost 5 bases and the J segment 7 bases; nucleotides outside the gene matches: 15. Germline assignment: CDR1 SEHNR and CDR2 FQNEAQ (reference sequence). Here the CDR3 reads CASSMTGDPRIGTQYF. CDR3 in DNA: TGTGCCAGCAGCATGACAGGGGACCCTCGAATAGGGACCCAGTACTTC.

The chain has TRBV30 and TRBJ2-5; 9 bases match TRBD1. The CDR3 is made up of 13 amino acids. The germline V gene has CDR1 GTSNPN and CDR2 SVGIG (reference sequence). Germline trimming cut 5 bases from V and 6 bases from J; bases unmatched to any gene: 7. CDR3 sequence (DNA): TGTGCCTGGGAAACAGGGGGCGCACAGACCCAGTACTTC. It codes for CAWETGGAQTQYF. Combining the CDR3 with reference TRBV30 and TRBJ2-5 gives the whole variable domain SQTIHQWPATLVQPVGSPLSLECTVEGTSNPNLYWYRQAAGRGLQLLFYSVGIGQISSEVPQNLSASRPQDRQFILSSKKLLLSDSGFYLCAWETGGAQTQYFGPGTRLLVL.

CDR3: CASSFARSNTGELFF. The CDR3 DNA is TGTGCCAGCAGCTTCGCAAGATCGAACACCGGGGAGCTGTTTTTT. The chain is built from TRBV7-2 and TRBJ2-2; unclear D gene. V was shortened by 3 bases and J by 0 bases, with 8 bases between the two germline ends. In germline, CDR1 is SGHTA, CDR2 FQGNSA. The CDR3 is 15 amino acids.

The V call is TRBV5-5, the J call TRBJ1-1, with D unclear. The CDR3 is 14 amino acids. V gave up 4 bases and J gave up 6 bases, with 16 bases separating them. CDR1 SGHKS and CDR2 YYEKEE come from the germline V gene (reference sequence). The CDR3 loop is CASSLWTGEAEAFF. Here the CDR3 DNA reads TGTGCCAGCAGCCTCTGGACGGGAGAGGCTGAAGCTTTCTTT. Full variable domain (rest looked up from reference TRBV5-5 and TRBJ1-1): DAGVTQSPTHLIKTRGQQVTLRCSPISGHKSVSWYQQVLGQGPQFIFQYYEKEERGRGNFPDRFSARQFPNYSSELNVNALLLGDSALYLCASSLWTGEAEAFFGQGTRLTVV.

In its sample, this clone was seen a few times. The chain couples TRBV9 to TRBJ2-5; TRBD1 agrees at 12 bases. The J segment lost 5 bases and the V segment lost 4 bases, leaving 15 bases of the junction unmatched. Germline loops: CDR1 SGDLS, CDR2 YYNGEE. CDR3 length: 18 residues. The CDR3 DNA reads TGTGCCAGCAGCTACAGTAGTGGGACAGGGGGCCTCGGGGAGACCCAGTACTTC. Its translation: CASSYSSGTGGLGETQYF.

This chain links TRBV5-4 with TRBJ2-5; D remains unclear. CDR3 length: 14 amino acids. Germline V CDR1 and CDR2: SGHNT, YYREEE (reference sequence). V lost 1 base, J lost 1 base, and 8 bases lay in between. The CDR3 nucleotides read TGTGCCAGCAGCTTGTGGGCTGCCCAAGAGACCCAGTACTTC. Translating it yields CASSLWAAQETQYF.

The CDR3 nucleotides are TGCGCCAGCAGCCAATCCGCAGGGGGATTTACGGAAGCTTTCTTT. It encodes CASSQSAGGFTEAFF. The V call is TRBV4-1, the J call TRBJ1-1; 7 bases map to TRBD1. Unmatched junction bases numbered 11, after V lost 2 bases and J lost 8 bases. CDR3 size: 15 residues. Germline V lookup: CDR1 MGHRA, CDR2 YSYEKL.

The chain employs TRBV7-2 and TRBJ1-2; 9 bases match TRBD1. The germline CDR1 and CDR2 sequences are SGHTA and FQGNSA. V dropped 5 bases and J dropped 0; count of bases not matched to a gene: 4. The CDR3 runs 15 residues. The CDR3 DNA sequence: TGTGCCAGCAGCCTCGGGACAGGGTCTAACTATGGCTACACCTTC. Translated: CASSLGTGSNYGYTF.

CDR3 loop: CASSNQGLAGVETQYF. CDR3 coding DNA: TGTGCCAGCAGCAACCAGGGACTAGCGGGGGTAGAGACCCAGTACTTC. The chain combines TRBV7-2 with TRBJ2-5; TRBD2 agrees at 14 bases. The CDR3 is made up of 16 amino acids. J lost 4 bases, V lost 5 bases, and 6 bases had no gene match. Germline V gene sequence: CDR1 SGHTA, CDR2 FQGNSA.

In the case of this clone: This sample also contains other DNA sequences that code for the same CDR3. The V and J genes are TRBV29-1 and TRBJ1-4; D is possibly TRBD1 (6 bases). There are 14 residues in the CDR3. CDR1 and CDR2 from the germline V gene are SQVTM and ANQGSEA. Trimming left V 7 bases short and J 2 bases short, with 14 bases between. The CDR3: CSARRGATNEKLFF. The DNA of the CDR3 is TGCAGCGCCCGCCGGGGGGCGACTAATGAAAAACTGTTTTTT.

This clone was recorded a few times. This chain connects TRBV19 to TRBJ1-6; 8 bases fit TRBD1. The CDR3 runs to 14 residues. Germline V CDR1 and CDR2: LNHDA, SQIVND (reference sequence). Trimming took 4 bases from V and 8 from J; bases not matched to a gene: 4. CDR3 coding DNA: TGTGCCAGTAGTACACCGGGACAGGATTCACCCCTCCACTTT. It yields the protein CASSTPGQDSPLHF.

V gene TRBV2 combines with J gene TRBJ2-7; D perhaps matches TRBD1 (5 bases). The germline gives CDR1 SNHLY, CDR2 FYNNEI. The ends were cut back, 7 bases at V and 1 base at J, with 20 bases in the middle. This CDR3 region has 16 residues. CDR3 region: CASNRGRTPQSYEQYF. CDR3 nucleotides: TGTGCCAGCAACCGTGGCAGGACACCCCAATCCTACGAGCAGTACTTC.

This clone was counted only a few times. The CDR3 DNA follows: TGTGCCAGCAGCTTTGTATCCAGGGACACAGATACGCAGTATTTT. This translates into CASSFVSRDTDTQYF. The chain employs TRBV7-9 and TRBJ2-3; maybe TRBD1 (5 bases). The germline V gene has CDR1 SEHNR and CDR2 FQNEAQ (reference sequence). Trimming removed 3 bases from V and 2 bases from J, with 12 bases in between. The CDR3 spans 15 residues.

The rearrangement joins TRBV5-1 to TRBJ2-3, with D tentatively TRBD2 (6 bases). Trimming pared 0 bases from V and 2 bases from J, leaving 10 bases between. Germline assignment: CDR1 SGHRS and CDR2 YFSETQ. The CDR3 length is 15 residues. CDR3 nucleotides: TGCGCCAGCAGCTTGGGATCGGGACTCACAGATACGCAGTATTTT. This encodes CASSLGSGLTDTQYF.

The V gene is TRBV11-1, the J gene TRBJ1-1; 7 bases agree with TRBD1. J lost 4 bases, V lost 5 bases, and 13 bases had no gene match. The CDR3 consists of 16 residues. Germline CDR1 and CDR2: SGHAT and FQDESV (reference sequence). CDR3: CASSQTPGGYSTEAFF. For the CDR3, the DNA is TGTGCCAGCAGCCAAACCCCAGGGGGGTACAGCACTGAAGCTTTCTTT.

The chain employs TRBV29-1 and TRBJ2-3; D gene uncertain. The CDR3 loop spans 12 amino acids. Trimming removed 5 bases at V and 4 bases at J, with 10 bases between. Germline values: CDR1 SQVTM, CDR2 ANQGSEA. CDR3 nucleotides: TGCAGCGTTTTCAAGACCCCAGATACGCAGTATTTT. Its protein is CSVFKTPDTQYF.

Written as DNA, the CDR3 is TGTGCCAGTAGTATGGACCACGGCCGGGATGGCTATGGCTACACCTTC. Amino acids: CASSMDHGRDGYGYTF. This chain joins TRBV19 and TRBJ1-2; D not certain. There are 16 residues in the CDR3. Germline-derived CDR1 and CDR2 are LNHDA and SQIVND (reference sequence). Deletions cut 3 bases from V and 4 bases from J, with 18 bases between.

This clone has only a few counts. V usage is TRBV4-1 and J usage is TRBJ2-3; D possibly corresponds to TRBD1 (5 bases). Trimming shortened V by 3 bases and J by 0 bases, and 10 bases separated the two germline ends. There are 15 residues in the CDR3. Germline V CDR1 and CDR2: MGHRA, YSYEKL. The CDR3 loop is CASSQKGISTDTQYF. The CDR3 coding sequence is TGCGCCAGCAGCCAGAAGGGGATTAGCACAGATACGCAGTATTTT.

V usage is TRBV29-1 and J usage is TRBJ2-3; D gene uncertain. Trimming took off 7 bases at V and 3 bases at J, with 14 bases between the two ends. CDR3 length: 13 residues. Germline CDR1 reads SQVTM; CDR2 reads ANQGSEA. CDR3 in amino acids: CSGVGDLTDTQYF. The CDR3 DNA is TGCAGCGGTGTTGGGGATTTGACAGATACGCAGTATTTT.